These 22 T cell receptor beta chains were sequenced from one sample in a study of blood T cell repertoires in COVID-19. Here immunoSEQ multiplex PCR was the method, and the copy in TCRdb shows in-frame clones only, minus some. Of approximately 18,000 clones in the sample, approximately 93% are singletons; the top ten hold 5.5% to 6%. Sequencing was performed on peripheral blood. Receptors originate from a human donor in a cohort sampled during active COVID-19.

The chain employs TRBV5-5 and TRBJ2-2; 9 bases are a match to TRBD1. Germline trimming cut 4 bases from V and 7 bases from J; bases unmatched to any gene: 11. This CDR3 has 16 residues. Germline V CDR1 and CDR2: SGHKS, YYEKEE (reference sequence). Here the CDR3 reads CASSITGTGSVGELFF. CDR3 in DNA: TGTGCCAGCAGCATTACCGGGACAGGGAGCGTCGGGGAGCTGTTTTTT.

This clone turned up a few times. This chain joins TRBV3-1 (or the pseudogene TRBV3-2) and TRBJ2-7; 11 bases are a match to TRBD2. Unmatched junction bases numbered 4, after V lost 4 bases and J lost 2 bases. The length of the CDR3 is 15 residues. Germline V gene lookup returns CDR1 LGHDT and CDR2 YNNKEL (reference sequence). CDR3: CASSLGLAETYEQYF. The DNA for the CDR3 is TGTGCCAGCAGCCTGGGACTAGCGGAGACCTACGAGCAGTACTTC.

The chain has TRBV19 and TRBJ2-3, with TRBD1 as a possible D gene (6 bases). This CDR3 spans 15 amino acids. The ends were cut back, 6 bases at V and 3 bases at J, with 16 bases in the middle. The germline V gene has CDR1 LNHDA and CDR2 SQIVND (reference sequence). The CDR3 protein is CASRTNRALTDTQYF. In DNA form, the CDR3 reads TGTGCCAGTAGAACCAACAGGGCACTAACAGATACGCAGTATTTT.

This rearrangement joins TRBV7-8 to TRBJ2-3, with unresolved D. V dropped 2 bases and J dropped 4 bases, with 7 bases sitting between them. CDR3 size: 13 residues. Germline CDR1 reads SGHVS; CDR2 reads FQNEAQ. This CDR3 reads CASSLISPDTQYF. CDR3 in DNA: TGTGCCAGCAGCTTAATTAGCCCAGATACGCAGTATTTT.

This clone has more than one count but fewer than ten. This rearrangement joins TRBV19 to TRBJ1-6, with TRBD1 as a possible D gene (6 bases). CDR1 and CDR2 from the germline V gene are LNHDA and SQIVND (reference sequence). The CDR3 length is 13 residues. V gave up 7 bases and J gave up 4 bases, with 8 bases separating them. The CDR3 coding sequence is TGTGCCAGTAAGGGGGGGTATAATTCACCCCTCCACTTT. It specifies CASKGGYNSPLHF. The whole variable domain, filled in from reference TRBV19 and TRBJ1-6, reads DGGITQSPKYLFRKEGQNVTLSCEQNLNHDAMYWYRQDPGQGLRLIYYSQIVNDFQKGDIAEGYSVSREKKESFPLTVTSAQKNPTAFYLCASKGGYNSPLHFGNGTRLTVT.

J is TRBJ1-1 and V is TRBV28; tentative D call: TRBD1 (5 bases). CDR1 MDHEN and CDR2 SYDVKM come from the germline V gene. V shed 7 bases and J shed 1 base, with 16 bases lying between them. The CDR3 totals 15 residues. CDR3 residues: CASTPAGVRNTEAFF. DNA for the CDR3: TGTGCCAGCACCCCGGCGGGGGTTAGGAACACTGAAGCTTTCTTT.

V and J are TRBV4-3 and TRBJ1-1; D gene unclear. The V gene lost 3 bases and the J gene lost 0 bases, with 5 bases spanning the gap. Germline CDR1 and CDR2: LGHNA and YSLEER. The length of the CDR3 is 13 residues. CDR3 sequence: CASSHGLNTEAFF. The CDR3 DNA sequence: TGCGCCAGCAGCCATGGCCTGAACACTGAAGCTTTCTTT.

J is TRBJ2-2 and V is TRBV29-1; 7 positions match TRBD2. The germline gives CDR1 SQVTM, CDR2 ANQGSEA. Germline trimming cut 4 bases from V and 7 bases from J; bases unmatched to any gene: 9. The CDR3 has 14 residues. CDR3 sequence (DNA): TGCAGCGTTGTGGGGCAGGGAGGGCACGGGGAGCTGTTTTTT. Its translation is CSVVGQGGHGELFF.

This chain uses TRBV7-9 with TRBJ1-1, with D maybe TRBD1 (5 bases). This CDR3 has 13 amino acids. Germline values: CDR1 SEHNR, CDR2 FQNEAQ (reference sequence). V lost 5 bases, J lost 3 bases, and 10 bases lay in between. The CDR3 loop reads CASSPPTDTEAFF. As DNA, the CDR3 is TGTGCCAGCAGCCCACCGACAGACACTGAAGCTTTCTTT. Variable domain in full (rest from reference TRBV7-9 and TRBJ1-1): DTGVSQNPRHKITKRGQNVTFRCDPISEHNRLYWYRQTLGQGPEFLTYFQNEAQLEKSRLLSDRFSAERPKGSFSTLEIQRTEQGDSAMYLCASSPPTDTEAFFGQGTRLTVV.

This rearrangement joins TRBV30 to TRBJ2-7, with TRBD2 matching over 8 bases. This CDR3 comprises 15 residues. Per the germline V gene, CDR1 is GTSNPN and CDR2 is SVGIG (reference sequence). The ends lost 3 bases at V and 1 base at J; junction bases unmatched: 8. The CDR3 spells CAWRLTSGPSYEQYF. The CDR3 DNA reads TGTGCCTGGAGACTTACTAGCGGACCTTCCTACGAGCAGTACTTC.

The CDR3 spells CASSLGRGRRTNEKLFF. The CDR3 bases are TGTGCCAGCAGCTTAGGACGAGGGCGCCGAACTAATGAAAAACTGTTTTTT. The chain has TRBV11-2 and TRBJ1-4; D is unclear. CDR1 and CDR2 (germline): SGHAT, FQNNGV. V was pared by 1 base and J by 1 base, with 13 bases between. The CDR3 is 17 amino acids.

The V gene is TRBV24-1, the J gene TRBJ2-5; D possibly corresponds to TRBD1 (5 bases). Between the trimmed V and J ends, which lost 4 bases and 5 bases, there was a span of 19 bases. The CDR3 runs to 16 residues. The germline V gene has CDR1 KGHDR and CDR2 SFDVKD. Here the CDR3 reads CATSDPSLDRIETQYF. The CDR3 nucleotides read TGTGCCACCAGTGACCCCTCCCTTGACAGAATTGAGACCCAGTACTTC.

The rearrangement uses TRBV29-1 and TRBJ1-2, with TRBD1 identical over 10 bases. The CDR3 contains 12 residues. J lost 7 bases, V lost 3 bases, and 2 bases had no gene match. The germline gives CDR1 SQVTM, CDR2 ANQGSEA. In DNA form, the CDR3 reads TGCAGCGTTGACGACAGGGGGCTTGGCTACACCTTC. It translates to CSVDDRGLGYTF. Together with reference TRBV29-1 and TRBJ1-2, the CDR3 gives the full variable domain: SAVISQKPSRDICQRGTSLTIQCQVDSQVTMMFWYRQQPGQSLTLIATANQGSEATYESGFVIDKFPISRPNLTFSTLTVSNMSPEDSSIYLCSVDDRGLGYTFGSGTRLTVV.

This rearrangement joins TRBV4-2 to TRBJ1-1, with TRBD1 matching over 8 bases. Germline values: CDR1 LGHNA, CDR2 YNFKEQ. Unmatched junction bases numbered 7, after V lost 4 bases and J lost 6 bases. The CDR3 loop spans 14 amino acids. The DNA for the CDR3 is TGTGCCAGCAGCCGAGGACAGGGAAATTCTGAAGCTTTCTTT. Translating it yields CASSRGQGNSEAFF.

The CDR3 protein is CSVLAREGVGYGYTF. The CDR3 DNA reads TGCAGCGTTCTTGCGAGGGAGGGGGTCGGCTATGGCTACACCTTC. This rearrangement joins TRBV29-1 to TRBJ1-2; tentative D call: TRBD1 (6 bases). CDR1 is SQVTM, CDR2 ANQGSEA, per germline. The CDR3 is made up of 15 amino acids. Between the trimmed V and J ends, which lost 5 bases and 4 bases, there was a span of 20 bases.

V gene TRBV25-1 combines with J gene TRBJ1-2; 7 nucleotides agree with TRBD1. The CDR3 loop spans 14 amino acids. J gave up 4 bases and V 5 bases, and 7 bases lay outside the gene matches. Germline V gene lookup returns CDR1 MGHDK and CDR2 SYGVNS. CDR3 region: CASSMTGQGYGYTF. The CDR3, as DNA: TGTGCCAGCAGTATGACAGGGCAGGGCTATGGCTACACCTTC.

The count of this clone is one. The chain uses TRBV9 and TRBJ1-1, with TRBD1 matching over 9 bases. After removal of 7 bases from V and 2 bases from J, the junction contained 9 bases not matched to a gene. The germline CDR1 and CDR2 sequences are SGDLS and YYNGEE. CDR3 length: 15 residues. CDR3 bases: TGTGCCAGCTCGCAGACAGGGGGAATCAACACTGAAGCTTTCTTT. It specifies CASSQTGGINTEAFF.

This rearrangement joins TRBV6-5 to TRBJ1-5, with 7 positions matching TRBD1. Per germline, CDR1 MNHEY and CDR2 SVGAGI. J lost 0 bases, V lost 6 bases, and 5 bases had no gene match. The CDR3 runs to 15 residues. CDR3 DNA sequence: TGTGCCAGCAGGAGAGACAGGGATAGCAATCAGCCCCAGCATTTT. Translating gives CASRRDRDSNQPQHF.

The chain recombines TRBV11-2 with TRBJ2-2; tentative D call: TRBD1 (6 bases). V shed 1 base and J shed 1 base, with 7 bases lying between them. The CDR3 is 15 residues long. Germline CDR1 and CDR2: SGHAT and FQNNGV. CDR3 region: CASSLVGGNTGELFF. CDR3 DNA sequence: TGTGCCAGCAGCTTAGTAGGGGGGAACACCGGGGAGCTGTTTTTT. Variable domain in full (rest from reference TRBV11-2 and TRBJ2-2): EAGVAQSPRYKIIEKRQSVAFWCNPISGHATLYWYQQILGQGPKLLIQFQNNGVVDDSQLPKDRFSAERLKGVDSTLKIQPAKLEDSAVYLCASSLVGGNTGELFFGEGSRLTVL.

The chain has TRBV30 and TRBJ1-2, with D perhaps matching TRBD1 (5 bases). Germline lookup yields CDR1 GTSNPN and CDR2 SVGIG (reference sequence). Trimming left V 3 bases short and J 8 bases short, with 25 bases between. The CDR3 is 16 amino acids. The DNA of the CDR3 is TGTGCCTGGAGCCTACCCTCGGGACTCATCTGGGGGGGCTACACCTTC. The encoded protein is CAWSLPSGLIWGGYTF.

V usage is TRBV2 and J usage is TRBJ1-6; TRBD1 matches 7 bases. The J segment lost 11 bases and the V segment lost 8 bases, leaving 9 bases of the junction unmatched. Germline V lookup: CDR1 SNHLY, CDR2 FYNNEI. This CDR3 has 13 amino acids. CDR3 sequence: CASEGTDSPPLHF. CDR3 nucleotides: TGTGCCAGCGAAGGGACAGACTCACCACCCCTCCACTTT.

V is TRBV29-1 and J is TRBJ2-3, with TRBD1 as a possible D gene (6 bases). Trimming removed 7 bases at V and 2 bases at J, with 16 bases between. CDR1 and CDR2 (germline): SQVTM, ANQGSEA. This CDR3 contains 14 residues. The CDR3 reads CSGFRDTYTDTQYF. The CDR3 coding sequence is TGCAGCGGGTTCAGGGACACATACACAGATACGCAGTATTTT.